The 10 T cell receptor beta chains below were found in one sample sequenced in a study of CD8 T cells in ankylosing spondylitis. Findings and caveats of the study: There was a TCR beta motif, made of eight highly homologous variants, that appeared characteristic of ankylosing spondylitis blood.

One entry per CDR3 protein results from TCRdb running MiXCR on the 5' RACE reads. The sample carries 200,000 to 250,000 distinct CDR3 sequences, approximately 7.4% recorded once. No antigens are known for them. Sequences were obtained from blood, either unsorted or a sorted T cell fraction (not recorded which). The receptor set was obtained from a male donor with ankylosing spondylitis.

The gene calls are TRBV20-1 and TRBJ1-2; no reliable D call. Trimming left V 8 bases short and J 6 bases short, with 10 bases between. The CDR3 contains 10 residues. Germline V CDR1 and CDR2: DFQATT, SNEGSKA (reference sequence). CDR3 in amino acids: CSTTRNGYTF. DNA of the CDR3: TGCAGTACGACTCGCAATGGCTACACCTTC.

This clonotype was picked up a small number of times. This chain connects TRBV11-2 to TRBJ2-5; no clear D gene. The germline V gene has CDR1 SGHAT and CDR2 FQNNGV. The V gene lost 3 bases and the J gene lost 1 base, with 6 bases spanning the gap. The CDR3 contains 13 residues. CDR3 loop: CASSFHLQETQYF. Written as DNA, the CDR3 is TGTGCCAGCAGCTTTCACCTCCAAGAGACCCAGTACTTC.

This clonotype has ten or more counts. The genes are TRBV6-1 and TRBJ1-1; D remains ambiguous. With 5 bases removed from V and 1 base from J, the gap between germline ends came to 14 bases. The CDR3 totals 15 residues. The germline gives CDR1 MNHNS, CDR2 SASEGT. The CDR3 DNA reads TGTGCCAGCAGTCCCTCTCGGCTTTCGAACACTGAAGCTTTCTTT. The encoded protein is CASSPSRLSNTEAFF.

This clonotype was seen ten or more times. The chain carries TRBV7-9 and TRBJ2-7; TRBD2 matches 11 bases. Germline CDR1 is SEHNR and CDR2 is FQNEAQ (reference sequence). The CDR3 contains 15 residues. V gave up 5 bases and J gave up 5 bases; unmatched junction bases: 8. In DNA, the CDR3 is TGTGCCAGCAGCAACCTAGCGGGGGGTGGTAACGAGCAGTACTTC. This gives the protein CASSNLAGGGNEQYF.

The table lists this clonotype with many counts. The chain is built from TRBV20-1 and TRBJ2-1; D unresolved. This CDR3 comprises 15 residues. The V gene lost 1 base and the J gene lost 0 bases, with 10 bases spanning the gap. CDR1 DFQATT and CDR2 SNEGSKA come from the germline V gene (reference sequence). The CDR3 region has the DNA TGCAGTGCTAGAGGGGCGTATAGCTCCTACAATGAGCAGTTCTTC. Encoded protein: CSARGAYSSYNEQFF.

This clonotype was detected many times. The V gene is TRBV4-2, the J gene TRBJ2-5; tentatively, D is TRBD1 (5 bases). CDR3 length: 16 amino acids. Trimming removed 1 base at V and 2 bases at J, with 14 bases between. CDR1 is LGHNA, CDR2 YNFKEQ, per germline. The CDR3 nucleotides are TGTGCCAGCAGCCAAGGCGCAGGGTGGGATCAAGAGACCCAGTACTTC. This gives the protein CASSQGAGWDQETQYF.

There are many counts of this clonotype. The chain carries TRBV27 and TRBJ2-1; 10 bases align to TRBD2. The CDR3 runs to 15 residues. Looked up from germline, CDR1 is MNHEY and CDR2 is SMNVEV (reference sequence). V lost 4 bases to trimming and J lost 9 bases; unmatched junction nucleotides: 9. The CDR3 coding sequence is TGTGCCAGCAGTTCGGGAGCGGGAGGGCCTAGTGAGCAGTTCTTC. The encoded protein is CASSSGAGGPSEQFF.

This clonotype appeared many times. CDR3 loop: CASSLSGDRPLSYGYTF. The CDR3 DNA is TGTGCCAGCAGTTTATCGGGGGACAGGCCACTATCCTATGGCTACACCTTC. This rearrangement joins TRBV27 to TRBJ1-2; 8 bases line up with TRBD1. The junction had 10 bases not matched to a gene; V was cut back by 0 bases and J by 4 bases. Germline assignment: CDR1 MNHEY and CDR2 SMNVEV (reference sequence). The CDR3 has 17 amino acids.

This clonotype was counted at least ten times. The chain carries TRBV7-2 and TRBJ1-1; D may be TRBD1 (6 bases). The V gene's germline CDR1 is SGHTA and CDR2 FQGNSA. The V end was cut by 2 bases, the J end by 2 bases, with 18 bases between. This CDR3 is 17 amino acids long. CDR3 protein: CASSLRVIGQLNTEAFF. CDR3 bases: TGTGCCAGCAGCTTAAGAGTTATCGGACAGCTTAACACTGAAGCTTTCTTT.

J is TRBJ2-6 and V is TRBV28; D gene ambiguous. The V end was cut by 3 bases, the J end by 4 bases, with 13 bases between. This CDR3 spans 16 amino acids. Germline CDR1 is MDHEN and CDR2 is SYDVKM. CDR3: CASSLAVLGGANVLTF. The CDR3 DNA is TGTGCCAGCAGTTTGGCAGTCCTCGGAGGGGCCAACGTCCTGACTTTC.